The 2 T cell receptor beta chains below were found in one sample sequenced in a study of T cells in Graves' hyperthyroidism and ophthalmopathy. Researchers amplified the TCR beta CDR3 regions from RNA transcripts. HTBI primers were the set used in a first-round RT-PCR of the TCR CDR3. Using its own MiXCR run on the multiplex PCR reads, TCRdb lists one record per CDR3 protein. In the table there are fewer than 400,000 distinct CDR3 sequences, more than 20% of which are singletons. Sequencing was carried out using blood. Receptors were obtained from a man aged 45 to 65 with Graves' hyperthyroidism.

This clonotype was found a few times. The J gene is TRBJ2-7, the V gene TRBV20-1; TRBD2 matches at 10 bases. CDR3 length: 13 residues. In germline, CDR1 is DFQATT, CDR2 SNEGSKA (reference sequence). J was trimmed by 4 bases and V by 6 bases; bases with no gene match: 6. CDR3 nucleotides: TGCAGTGCCCAAGCGGGAGGGCCGTACGAGCAGTACTTC. Residues: CSAQAGGPYEQYF.

This clonotype was seen repeatedly, ten times or more. The chain has TRBV27 and TRBJ2-3; unclear D gene. The CDR3 runs 11 residues. Germline CDR1 MNHEY, CDR2 SMNVEV (reference sequence). V was shortened by 3 bases and J by 6 bases, with 4 bases between the two germline ends. In nucleotides, the CDR3 is TGTGCCAGCAGTTTTCTGGATACGCAGTATTTT. Its translation: CASSFLDTQYF.